The rows below give T cell receptor beta chains drawn from one sample of a study of CD8 T cells in Susac syndrome. Via MiXCR, TCRdb re-called the immunoSEQ multiplex PCR reads, giving one row per CDR3 protein. Found here are about 130,000 distinct CDR3 sequences, around 93% of them singletons; the top ten hold 0.15% to 0.2%. Sequencing used CD8+ T cells from PBMCs. The receptors shown here come from a human donor with Susac syndrome. Both conserved end residues are part of each CDR3. D genes are given only for firm matches. Clone size appears in some rows only: once, few, many, or a class for an expanded clone.

V	J	D	size	CDR3	DNA
TRBV27	TRBJ2-3	-	-	CASSLRPTDTQYF	TGTGCCAGCAGTTTAAGGCCCACAGATACGCAGTATTTT
TRBV18	TRBJ1-2	TRBD1	-	CASSPGQGAEYGYTF	TGTGCCAGCTCACCCGGACAGGGGGCCGAGTATGGCTACACCTTC
TRBV29-1	TRBJ1-1	TRBD1	-	CSVGGTGREAFF	TGCAGCGTTGGGGGGACAGGAAGAGAAGCTTTCTTT
TRBV9	TRBJ1-2	-	-	CASSVKGKDYGYTF	TGTGCCAGCAGCGTTAAGGGAAAGGATTATGGCTACACCTTC
TRBV5-1	TRBJ2-2	-	-	CASQTSGTGELFF	TGCGCCAGCCAGACTAGTGGCACCGGGGAGCTGTTTTTT
TRBV25-1	TRBJ1-4	TRBD1	-	CASSESWTGGEKLFF	TGTGCCAGCAGTGAATCCTGGACAGGGGGTGAAAAACTGTTTTTT
TRBV5-4	TRBJ2-1	-	once	CASSLFNSEQFF	TGTGCCAGCAGCTTGTTTAACAGCGAGCAGTTCTTC
TRBV20-1	TRBJ2-1	-	-	CSANPLRYKKTSINEQFF	TGCAGTGCTAACCCTCTCCGTTACAAGAAGACCAGCATCAATGAGCAGTTCTTC
TRBV2	TRBJ1-1	-	-	CASSEARGGTEAFF	TGTGCCAGCAGCGAGGCCAGGGGTGGCACTGAAGCTTTCTTT
TRBV11-2	TRBJ2-2	TRBD2	-	CASSFPSGRNTGELFF	TGTGCCAGCAGCTTCCCTAGCGGGAGGAACACCGGGGAGCTGTTTTTT
TRBV30	TRBJ2-7	-	-	CAWSRYEQYF	TGTGCCTGGTCCAGGTACGAGCAGTACTTC
TRBV13	TRBJ2-1	-	-	CASRLFGDEQFF	TGTGCCAGCCGTCTGTTCGGCGATGAGCAGTTCTTC
TRBV19	TRBJ1-4	-	-	CASSTEATNEKLFF	TGTGCCAGTAGTACAGAAGCAACTAATGAAAAACTGTTTTTT
TRBV9	TRBJ2-7	-	-	CASSAEGGTVSYEQYF	TGTGCCAGCAGCGCCGAGGGGGGGACAGTGTCCTACGAGCAGTACTTC
TRBV5-1	TRBJ2-2	-	-	CASSPGTSNTGELFF	TGCGCCAGCAGCCCTGGAACTTCGAACACCGGGGAGCTGTTTTTT
TRBV3-1	TRBJ2-7	TRBD1	once	CASSQEPGDSSYEQYF	TGTGCCAGCAGCCAAGAACCCGGGGACAGCTCCTACGAGCAGTACTTC
TRBV4-1	TRBJ2-2	TRBD1	-	CASSQTGWGGELFF	TGCGCCAGCAGCCAGACAGGGTGGGGCGGGGAGCTGTTTTTT
TRBV5-1	TRBJ2-3	-	-	CASSLRRTQDTQYF	TGCGCCAGCAGCTTGCGGCGGACTCAGGATACGCAGTATTTT
TRBV27	TRBJ2-7	-	-	CASRAHPYEQYF	TGTGCCAGCAGGGCTCACCCCTACGAGCAGTACTTC
TRBV10-3	TRBJ2-3	-	-	CATTLGDTQYF	TGTGCCACCACACTTGGGGATACGCAGTATTTT
TRBV6-5	TRBJ1-2	-	-	CASKVGADLNYGYTF	TGTGCCAGCAAGGTCGGTGCCGACCTTAACTATGGCTACACCTTC
TRBV29-1	TRBJ2-2	-	-	CSVEWGPGELFF	TGCAGCGTTGAATGGGGTCCCGGGGAGCTGTTTTTT
TRBV6-4	TRBJ2-5	-	-	CASSDIRQTEYF	TGTGCCAGCAGTGACATAAGACAGACGGAGTACTTC
TRBV4-1	TRBJ1-5	TRBD1	-	CASSQVLGQGGQPQHF	TGCGCCAGCAGCCAGGTCTTGGGACAGGGTGGTCAGCCCCAGCATTTT
TRBV12-3/TRBV12-4	TRBJ1-2	-	-	CASSQQGRVRDGYTF	TGTGCCAGCAGCCAACAGGGAAGAGTGAGGGATGGCTACACCTTC
TRBV7-9	TRBJ2-7	-	-	CASSPPEVIYEQYF	TGTGCCAGCAGTCCCCCTGAGGTAATCTACGAGCAGTACTTC
TRBV7-9	TRBJ2-7	-	once	CASSGLSRYEQYF	TGTGCCAGCAGCGGCCTTAGTCGTTACGAGCAGTACTTC
TRBV5-4	TRBJ2-3	-	-	CASSSLASGADTQYF	TGTGCCAGCAGCTCCCTAGCGTCCGGGGCAGATACGCAGTATTTT
TRBV12-3/TRBV12-4	TRBJ1-1	-	-	CASSLTRGPFF	TGTGCCAGCAGCCTCACCCGCGGGCCTTTCTTT
TRBV20-1	TRBJ2-7	TRBD2	-	CSASGGAYEQYF	TGCAGTGCTAGTGGGGGGGCCTACGAGCAGTACTTC
TRBV20-1	TRBJ1-5	-	-	CSARDPLRNQPQHF	TGCAGTGCTAGAGATCCTCTGAGAAATCAGCCCCAGCATTTT
TRBV15	TRBJ1-2	-	-	CATSSVGGEGYTF	TGTGCCACCAGCAGCGTTGGGGGTGAGGGCTACACCTTC
TRBV15	TRBJ2-1	-	-	CATSTWERGNEQFF	TGTGCCACCAGCACTTGGGAAAGGGGCAATGAGCAGTTCTTC
TRBV14	TRBJ1-2	-	-	CASSQSGGGGYTF	TGTGCCAGCAGCCAATCGGGGGGAGGCGGCTACACCTTC
TRBV9	TRBJ1-2	-	-	CASSAEGKGLRNGYTF	TGTGCCAGCAGCGCCGAAGGAAAAGGGCTGAGGAATGGCTACACCTTC
TRBV5-6	TRBJ2-5	-	-	CASSPGQSKTQYF	TGTGCCAGCAGCCCAGGGCAGTCGAAGACCCAGTACTTC
TRBV6-1	TRBJ1-2	TRBD1	-	CASSEMTGKGYTF	TGTGCCAGCAGTGAAATGACAGGGAAAGGCTACACCTTC
TRBV5-1	TRBJ2-7	TRBD2	-	CASSPPGGGEQYF	TGCGCCAGCAGCCCCCCGGGAGGGGGCGAGCAGTACTTC
TRBV3-1	TRBJ2-7	-	-	CASSQGSPGESYEQYF	TGTGCCAGCAGCCAGGGTTCACCTGGCGAGTCCTACGAGCAGTACTTC
TRBV5-6	TRBJ2-7	TRBD1	-	CASSSITGVYEQYF	TGTGCCAGCAGCTCGATTACAGGGGTCTACGAGCAGTACTTC
TRBV12-3/TRBV12-4	TRBJ1-1	-	-	CASSVREPGVAEAFF	TGTGCCAGCAGCGTCCGGGAACCGGGGGTTGCTGAAGCTTTCTTT
TRBV28	TRBJ2-3	-	-	CASSFFEGRTDTQYF	TGTGCCAGCAGTTTCTTTGAGGGACGCACAGATACGCAGTATTTT
TRBV9	TRBJ1-4	-	-	CASSVGGPEKLFF	TGTGCCAGCAGCGTAGGGGGCCCTGAAAAACTGTTTTTT
TRBV19	TRBJ1-5	-	-	CASSGEPPQHF	TGTGCCAGTAGTGGGGAGCCGCCCCAGCATTTT
TRBV4-1	TRBJ2-2	-	-	CASSQAGIGGTGELFF	TGCGCCAGCAGCCAAGCTGGGATAGGAGGGACCGGGGAGCTGTTTTTT
TRBV30	TRBJ1-2	-	-	CAWSIVGGAGYGYTF	TGTGCCTGGAGTATCGTGGGGGGTGCTGGCTATGGCTACACCTTC